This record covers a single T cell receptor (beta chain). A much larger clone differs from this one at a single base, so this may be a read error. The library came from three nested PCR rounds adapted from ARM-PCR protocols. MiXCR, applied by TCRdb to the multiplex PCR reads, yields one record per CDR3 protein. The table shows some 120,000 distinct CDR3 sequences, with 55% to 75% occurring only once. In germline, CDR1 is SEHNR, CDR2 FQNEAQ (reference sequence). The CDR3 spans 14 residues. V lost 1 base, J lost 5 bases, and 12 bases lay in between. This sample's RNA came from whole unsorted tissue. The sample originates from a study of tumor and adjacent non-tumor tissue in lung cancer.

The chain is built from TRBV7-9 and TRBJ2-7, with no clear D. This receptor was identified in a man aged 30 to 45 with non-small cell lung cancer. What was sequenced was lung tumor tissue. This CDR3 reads CASSLEMQSHEQYF. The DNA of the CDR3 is TGTGCCAGCAGCTTAGAGATGCAGTCCCACGAGCAGTACTTC.